Listed below are T cell receptor beta chains from one sample, sequenced in a study of blood T cell repertoires in COVID-19. The method was immunoSEQ multiplex PCR; TCRdb's version includes in-frame clones alone and lacks a portion of them. The sample consists of hundreds of thousands of clones, 88% of them appearing once. The sequencing sample was made of PBMCs or T cells enriched from blood (not recorded which). The origin of the receptors is a woman aged 25 to 39 who had recovered from COVID-19. CDR3s include the opening cysteine and the closing phenylalanine or tryptophan. The D gene is left open where the match is weak. Expanded clones are given a class, and other clones once, few, many or no size at all.

cdr3_aa cdr3_nt d_call clone_size j_call v_call
CASAPSGASYNEQFF TGTGCCAGCGCGCCCAGCGGGGCGTCCTACAATGAGCAGTTCTTC TRBD2 . TRBJ2-1 TRBV5-4
CASSFRGNNEQFF TGTGCCAGCAGCTTCAGAGGGAACAATGAGCAGTTCTTC . . TRBJ2-1 TRBV7-3
CASSQGPTEYF TGTGCCAGCAGCCAGGGGCCGACGGAGTACTTC . . TRBJ2-7 TRBV14
CASSDPSGGAYF TGTGCCAGCAGTGATCCTAGCGGGGGGGCGTACTTC TRBD2 . TRBJ2-5 TRBV6-1
CASSRRVAGRVDNEQFF TGTGCCAGCAGCCGCCGGGTAGCGGGGAGGGTGGACAATGAGCAGTTCTTC TRBD2 . TRBJ2-1 TRBV11-2
CASSSNSGGDTQYF TGTGCCAGCTCATCGAACTCAGGGGGAGATACGCAGTATTTT TRBD1 . TRBJ2-3 TRBV18
CSALAGTQYF TGCAGCGCCCTAGCGGGGACCCAGTACTTC TRBD2 . TRBJ2-5 TRBV29-1
CASSYSTLAGAKQYF TGTGCCAGCAGTTACTCGACACTAGCGGGAGCTAAGCAGTACTTC TRBD2 . TRBJ2-7 TRBV6-5
CASSSRTTFYEQYF TGTGCCAGCAGCTCCCGGACTACCTTCTACGAGCAGTACTTC . . TRBJ2-7 TRBV5-6
CASSPKAGGRSPLHF TGTGCCAGCAGCCCGAAGGCAGGGGGCAGGTCACCCCTCCACTTT TRBD1 . TRBJ1-6 TRBV7-9
CASSSYLGSRTYNEQFF TGTGCCAGTAGTTCTTACCTAGGATCGCGCACCTACAATGAGCAGTTCTTC . . TRBJ2-1 TRBV19
CASIRPASGRDSEPGWPGELFF TGCGCCAGCATCCGACCGGCTAGCGGGAGAGATAGTGAACCTGGATGGCCCGGGGAGCTGTTTTTT TRBD2 . TRBJ2-2 TRBV10-1
CASSPRGTPRDNEQFF TGTGCCAGCAGCCCCAGAGGGACTCCTAGGGACAATGAGCAGTTCTTC . . TRBJ2-1 TRBV11-2
CASSFTRGVWTEAFF TGTGCCAGCAGTTTCACCCGGGGGGTTTGGACTGAAGCTTTCTTT . few TRBJ1-1 TRBV7-9
CASSRGSDYGYTF TGTGCCAGCAGCAGGGGCTCGGACTATGGCTACACCTTC . . TRBJ1-2 TRBV9
CASSLVEDYGYTF TGTGCCAGCAGCTTAGTGGAGGACTATGGCTACACCTTC . . TRBJ1-2 TRBV11-1
CASSSPGQQAFF TGTGCCAGCAGTTCACCGGGACAGCAAGCTTTCTTT TRBD1 once TRBJ1-1 TRBV27
CASSQRTGAYNSPLHF TGTGCCAGCAGCCAAAGGACGGGGGCCTATAATTCACCCCTCCACTTT . . TRBJ1-6 TRBV3-1/TRBV3-2
CAWRQYHDLGTEAFF TGTGCCTGGCGGCAGTACCATGACTTAGGCACTGAAGCTTTCTTT . . TRBJ1-1 TRBV30
CASRASGGVRETQYF TGTGCCAGCAGGGCAAGCGGGGGGGTGCGAGAGACCCAGTACTTC TRBD2 . TRBJ2-5 TRBV6-5
CASSFLAGGLTTGELFF TGTGCCAGCAGTTTCCTAGCGGGAGGGTTGACCACCGGGGAGCTGTTTTTT TRBD2 . TRBJ2-2 TRBV28
CASNPIDLSYEQYF TGTGCCAGCAACCCCATTGACTTGTCCTACGAGCAGTACTTC . . TRBJ2-7 TRBV7-9
CASSSARVNTGELFF TGTGCCAGCAGTTCAGCCAGGGTGAACACCGGGGAGCTGTTTTTT . few TRBJ2-2 TRBV6-5
CASSPEKGGQETQYF TGTGCCAGCTCACCAGAAAAAGGGGGCCAAGAGACCCAGTACTTC . . TRBJ2-5 TRBV18
CASSSYRGEETQYF TGTGCCAGCTCGTCGTATAGGGGCGAGGAGACCCAGTACTTC . once TRBJ2-5 TRBV18
CASSLGAGGAGTDTQYF TGCGCCAGCAGCTTGGGGGCAGGGGGCGCGGGCACAGATACGCAGTATTTT TRBD1 once TRBJ2-3 TRBV5-1
CARSLFLKQGNTEAFF TGTGCCAGAAGCTTGTTTCTTAAACAGGGGAACACTGAAGCTTTCTTT . few TRBJ1-1 TRBV5-3
CASSEGTGDLNTEAFF TGTGCCAGCAGTGAAGGGACAGGTGACTTGAACACTGAAGCTTTCTTT TRBD1 . TRBJ1-1 TRBV2
CASSLLTRSGPITRNTGELFF TGTGCCAGCTCACTATTAACTAGAAGTGGCCCGATTACCCGAAACACCGGGGAGCTGTTTTTT . . TRBJ2-2 TRBV18
CAWSAVGQGFTGELFF TGTGCCTGGAGTGCCGTTGGTCAGGGTTTCACCGGGGAGCTGTTTTTT . . TRBJ2-2 TRBV30
CASRSSLSWSPLHF TGTGCCAGCCGGAGCAGTTTGTCTTGGTCACCCCTCCACTTT . . TRBJ1-6 TRBV6-5
CAISEAREGPEQYF TGTGCCATCAGTGAGGCGCGGGAGGGCCCTGAGCAGTACTTC TRBD2 . TRBJ2-7 TRBV10-3
CATRQGLVSPLHF TGTGCCACCCGACAGGGATTAGTCTCACCCCTCCACTTT TRBD1 . TRBJ1-6 TRBV19
CASSLYRGGPENTEAFF TGCGCCAGCAGCTTGTATAGGGGAGGGCCAGAGAACACTGAAGCTTTCTTT . . TRBJ1-1 TRBV5-1
CASSLGARQGLNTEAFF TGTGCCAGCAGCTTGGGGGCACGGCAGGGCCTGAACACTGAAGCTTTCTTT . . TRBJ1-1 TRBV5-8
CAWTGSLRTFF TGTGCCTGGACGGGATCCCTGAGGACTTTCTTT . . TRBJ1-1 TRBV30
CASSTGQGGYEQYF TGTGCCAGTAGTACAGGACAGGGCGGATACGAGCAGTACTTC TRBD1 . TRBJ2-7 TRBV19
CASSLASSGVRGELFF TGTGCCAGCAGCCTTGCGTCTAGCGGGGTTCGCGGGGAGCTGTTTTTT TRBD2 once TRBJ2-2 TRBV6-2/TRBV6-3
CSVERGGSSYNEQFF TGCAGCGTTGAACGCGGGGGGAGCTCCTACAATGAGCAGTTCTTC TRBD2 . TRBJ2-1 TRBV29-1
CASSSPEATRIYGYTF TGTGCCAGCAGCTCCCCGGAGGCGACACGGATCTATGGCTACACCTTC . . TRBJ1-2 TRBV5-6
CATSRDRASNQPQHF TGTGCCACCAGCAGAGACAGGGCGAGCAATCAGCCCCAGCATTTT . few TRBJ1-5 TRBV15
CASEEGLSADTQYF TGTGCCAGCGAAGAGGGATTGAGTGCAGATACGCAGTATTTT . . TRBJ2-3 TRBV7-9
CASSPNLDSYEQYF TGTGCCAGCAGCCCGAACCTTGACAGCTACGAGCAGTACTTC . . TRBJ2-7 TRBV7-9
CASSTQRGGQPQHF TGTGCCAGCAGCACCCAAAGGGGCGGACAGCCCCAGCATTTT . . TRBJ1-5 TRBV11-2
CASRKAGTSGNEQYF TGTGCCAGTAGGAAAGCGGGGACTAGCGGCAACGAGCAGTACTTC TRBD2 . TRBJ2-7 TRBV19
CAWRGGVWNTEAFF TGTGCCTGGAGGGGGGGGGTATGGAACACTGAAGCTTTCTTT . . TRBJ1-1 TRBV30
CASSRYTPTNEKLFF TGTGCCAGCAGCCGATACACACCAACTAATGAAAAACTGTTTTTT . . TRBJ1-4 TRBV7-9
CASSLLRGNTEAFF TGTGCCAGCAGCTTGCTCCGGGGGAACACTGAAGCTTTCTTT . few TRBJ1-1 TRBV7-9
CATSDGSSGRRRETQYF TGTGCCACCAGTGATGGGAGTAGCGGGAGGAGGCGAGAGACCCAGTACTTC TRBD2 . TRBJ2-5 TRBV24-1
CASSFGPGGRNIQYF TGTGCCAGCAGTTTCGGACCAGGGGGCAGAAACATTCAGTACTTC TRBD1 . TRBJ2-4 TRBV6-5
CASSLVQAGTGELFF TGCGCCAGCAGCTTGGTGCAGGCGGGCACCGGGGAGCTGTTTTTT . . TRBJ2-2 TRBV5-1
CASSFSGEETQYF TGTGCCAGCAGTTTTAGCGGGGAAGAGACCCAGTACTTC TRBD2 few TRBJ2-5 TRBV28
CASRATGNTEAFF TGTGCCAGCAGAGCCACAGGGAACACTGAAGCTTTCTTT . . TRBJ1-1 TRBV5-4
CASSQVIGNTIYF TGCGCCAGCAGCCAAGTAATTGGAAACACCATATATTTT . . TRBJ1-3 TRBV4-1
CAWRAAGQPQHF TGTGCCTGGAGGGCCGCTGGTCAGCCCCAGCATTTT . . TRBJ1-5 TRBV30
CASRRDRNTGELFF TGTGCCAGTAGGAGGGACAGGAACACCGGGGAGCTGTTTTTT TRBD1 . TRBJ2-2 TRBV19
CASSLGLNRETQYF TGTGCCAGCAGTTTGGGCCTCAACCGGGAGACCCAGTACTTC . . TRBJ2-5 TRBV27
CASRVQGNTIYF TGTGCCAGCAGGGTACAGGGAAACACCATATATTTT . . TRBJ1-3 TRBV2